This T cell receptor beta chain was identified in a study of OX40 agonist ivuxolimab in advanced cancers. Method: immunoSEQ multiplex PCR; TCRdb's copy keeps in-frame clones and lacks some. The sample holds 9,500 to 13,000 clones, over 80% seen once. The source of this sequence is an adult with an advanced solid tumor such as melanoma, head and neck, liver or kidney cancer. Sequenced material: CD4+ or CD8+ T cells sorted from blood, taken in a trial of the OX40 agonist ivuxolimab.

CDR3 residues: CASHIGGTYNEQFF. Written as DNA, the CDR3 is TGTGCCAGCCATATCGGGGGCACCTACAATGAGCAGTTCTTC. The chain is built from TRBV6-5 and TRBJ2-1, with D possibly being TRBD1 or TRBD2 (6 bases each). CDR1 MNHEY and CDR2 SVGAGI come from the germline V gene. The CDR3 runs to 14 residues. With 8 bases removed from V and 2 bases from J, the gap between germline ends came to 13 bases.